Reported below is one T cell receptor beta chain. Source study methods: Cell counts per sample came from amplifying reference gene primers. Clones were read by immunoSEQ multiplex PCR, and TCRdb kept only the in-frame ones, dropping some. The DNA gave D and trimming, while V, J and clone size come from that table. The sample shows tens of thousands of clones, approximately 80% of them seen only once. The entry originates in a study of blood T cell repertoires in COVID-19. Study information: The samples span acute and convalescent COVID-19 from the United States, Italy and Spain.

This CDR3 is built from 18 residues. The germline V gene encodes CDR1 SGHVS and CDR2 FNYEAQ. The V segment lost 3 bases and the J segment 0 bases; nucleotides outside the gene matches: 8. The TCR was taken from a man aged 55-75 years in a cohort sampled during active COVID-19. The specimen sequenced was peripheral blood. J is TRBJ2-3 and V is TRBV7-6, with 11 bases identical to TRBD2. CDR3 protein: CASSLELASGGSTDTQYF. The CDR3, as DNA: TGTGCCAGCAGCTTGGAGCTGGCTAGCGGGGGGAGCACAGATACGCAGTATTTT.